Here is one T cell receptor beta chain with its context. The CDR3 length is 13 residues. Trimming removed 5 bases at V and 4 bases at J, with 9 bases between. Germline V lookup: CDR1 SNHLY, CDR2 FYNNEI. The data are from a study of blood T cell repertoires in COVID-19. Here immunoSEQ multiplex PCR was the method, and the copy in TCRdb shows in-frame clones only, minus some. The repertoire holds hundreds of thousands of clones, around 89% seen once, with approximately 4.3% in the top ten. The TCR comes from a man aged 40-49 years with acute or convalescent COVID-19. Material for sequencing was peripheral blood. The gene calls are TRBV2 and TRBJ1-5; possible D gene TRBD1, 5 bases. The chain's CDR3 is CASSSQENQPQHF. The CDR3 coding sequence is TGTGCCAGCAGTTCACAGGAAAATCAGCCCCAGCATTTT.